Ten or more counts support the clone carrying this T cell receptor beta chain. TCRdb redid the calling of the 5' RACE reads with MiXCR, one entry per CDR3 protein. Here the sample spans about 25,000 distinct CDR3 sequences, about 2.6% being singletons. This record belongs to a study of CD8 T cells in ankylosing spondylitis. CDR1 and CDR2 (germline): SGDLS, YYNGEE. The CDR3 is 18 amino acids. V dropped 4 bases and J dropped 4; count of bases not matched to a gene: 16. This chain uses TRBV9 with TRBJ2-1; TRBD1 aligns across 8 bases. The TCR was taken from a female donor with ankylosing spondylitis or in good health (not recorded which). Sequenced input: blood, either unsorted or a sorted T cell fraction (not recorded which). CDR3 protein: CASSSNRGYASFYNEQFF. The CDR3 region has the DNA TGTGCCAGCAGCTCCAACAGGGGGTACGCGTCTTTTTACAATGAGCAGTTCTTC.